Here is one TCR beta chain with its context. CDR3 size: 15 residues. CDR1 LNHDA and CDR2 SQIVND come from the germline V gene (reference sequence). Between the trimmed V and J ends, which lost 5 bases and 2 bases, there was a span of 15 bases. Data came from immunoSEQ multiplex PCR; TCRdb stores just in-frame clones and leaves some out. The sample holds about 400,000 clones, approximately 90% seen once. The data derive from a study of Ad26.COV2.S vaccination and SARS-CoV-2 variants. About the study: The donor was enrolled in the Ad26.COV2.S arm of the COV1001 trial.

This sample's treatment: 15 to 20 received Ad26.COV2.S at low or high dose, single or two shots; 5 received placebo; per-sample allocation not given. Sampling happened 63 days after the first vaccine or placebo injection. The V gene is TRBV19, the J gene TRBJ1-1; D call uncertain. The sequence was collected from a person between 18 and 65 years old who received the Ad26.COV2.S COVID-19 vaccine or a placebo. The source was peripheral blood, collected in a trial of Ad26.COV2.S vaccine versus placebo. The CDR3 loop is CASSPIPLPNTEAFF. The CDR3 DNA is TGTGCCAGTAGTCCCATCCCCCTGCCAAACACTGAAGCTTTCTTT. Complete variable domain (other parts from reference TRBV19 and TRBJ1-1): DGGITQSPKYLFRKEGQNVTLSCEQNLNHDAMYWYRQDPGQGLRLIYYSQIVNDFQKGDIAEGYSVSREKKESFPLTVTSAQKNPTAFYLCASSPIPLPNTEAFFGQGTRLTVV.